This T cell receptor beta chain was sequenced during a study of OX40 agonist ivuxolimab in advanced cancers. The study's findings and limits: By week 6 at 0.1 to 3.0 mg/kg, blood CD4+ and CD8+ T cells had expanded clonally.

The CDR3 loop spans 16 amino acids. Trimming pared 5 bases from V and 5 bases from J, leaving 19 bases between. Germline assignment: CDR1 MDHEN and CDR2 SYDVKM. As regards this clone: What it binds is unknown.

TCRdb's copy holds only in-frame clones and misses some; the assay was immunoSEQ multiplex PCR. This table has 100,000 or so clones, approximately 91% appearing once. V gene TRBV28 combines with J gene TRBJ2-1; tentatively, D is TRBD1 (8 bases). This clonotype was sampled from an adult with an advanced solid tumor such as melanoma, head and neck, liver or kidney cancer. The sequencing used CD4+ or CD8+ T cells sorted from blood, collected in a trial of the OX40 agonist ivuxolimab. CDR3 residues: CASSLPGGQEHNEQFF. The CDR3 DNA reads as TGTGCCAGCAGTCTCCCGGGGGGACAGGAACACAATGAGCAGTTCTTC.